This TCR beta chain comes out of a study of blood T cell repertoires in COVID-19. Across the study: T cells, B-cell-depleted T cells, or PBMCs provided the cDNA or gDNA that served as material.

In the authors' methods: Reference gene primer amplification in the assay estimated nucleated cell counts. Measured with immunoSEQ multiplex PCR; TCRdb has only the in-frame clones, and not every one. V and J calls and clone size follow that table, whereas D and trimming were derived from the DNA. The sample has about 280,000 clones, around 84% seen once. Which cohort a participant joined came from the clinical history participants gave. Resolution of symptoms, clearance, or two negative PCRs was present in recovered Cohort 3 donors. V dropped 0 bases and J dropped 3 bases, with 9 bases sitting between them. Looked up from germline, CDR1 is LNHNV and CDR2 is YYDKDF (reference sequence). This CDR3 has 15 amino acids.

The TCR was taken from a woman aged 50 to 65 who had recovered from COVID-19. Specimen: PBMCs or T cells enriched from blood (not recorded which). This chain links TRBV15 with TRBJ1-5, with D perhaps matching TRBD1 (5 bases). CDR3 protein: CATSRDQGNNQPQHF. The CDR3 coding sequence is TGTGCCACCAGCAGAGATCAGGGTAACAATCAGCCCCAGCATTTT.